Sequencing of this T cell receptor beta chain was carried out in a study of shared clonotypes between healthy human individuals. Study-wide findings and caveats: Against clonotypes common to all four donors, non-shared ones had lower generation probabilities.

Produced via immunoSEQ multiplex PCR; TCRdb's table is partial and in-frame only. The sample yields approximately 980,000 clones, less than 85% seen once. Note on this clone: The antigen is unknown.

This receptor was taken from a man aged 18 to 30 in good health. Sequencing input: memory CD4+ T cells sorted from blood. Sample subset: CD45RA-negative fraction.

As DNA, the CDR3 is TGTGCCACTCAGGGGGCTTTGGCCTACGAGCAGTACTTC. Its protein is CATQGALAYEQYF. This chain connects TRBV19 to TRBJ2-7; 8 nucleotides line up with TRBD1. The CDR3 contains 13 residues. The germline CDR1 and CDR2 sequences are LNHDA and SQIVND (reference sequence). The V and J ends lost 10 bases and 2 bases, in that order; junction bases with no gene match: 7.